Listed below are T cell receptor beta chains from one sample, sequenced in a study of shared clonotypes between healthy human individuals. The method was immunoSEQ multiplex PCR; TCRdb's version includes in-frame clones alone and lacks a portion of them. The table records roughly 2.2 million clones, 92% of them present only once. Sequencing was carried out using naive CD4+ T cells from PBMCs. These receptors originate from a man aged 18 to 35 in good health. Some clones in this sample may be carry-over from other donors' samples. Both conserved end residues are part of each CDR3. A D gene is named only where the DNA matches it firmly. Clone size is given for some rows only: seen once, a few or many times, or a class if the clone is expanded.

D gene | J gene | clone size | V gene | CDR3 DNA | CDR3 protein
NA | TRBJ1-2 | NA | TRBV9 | TGTGCCAGCAGCAAGGCGCGGGGGGGTGACTATGGCTACACCTTC | CASSKARGGDYGYTF
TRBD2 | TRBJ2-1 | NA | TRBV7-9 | TGTGCCAGCAGCTGGGCTAGCGGGAGCTCCTACAATGAGCAGTTCTTC | CASSWASGSSYNEQFF
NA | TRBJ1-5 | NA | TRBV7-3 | TGTGCCAGCAGCCCCGGGCACGGGGAGCCCCAGCATTTT | CASSPGHGEPQHF
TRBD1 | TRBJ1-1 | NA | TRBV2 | TGTGCCAGCGGAAAGACAGGGGAGTCTACTGAAGCTTTCTTT | CASGKTGESTEAFF
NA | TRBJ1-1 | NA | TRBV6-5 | TGTGCCAGCAGTCTCCAGGGAGGAGAAGCTTTCTTT | CASSLQGGEAFF
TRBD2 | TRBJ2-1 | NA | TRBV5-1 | TGCGCCAGCAGCCCCCTGGCTAGCGGGGGGGGGAGCAATGAGCAGTTCTTC | CASSPLASGGGSNEQFF
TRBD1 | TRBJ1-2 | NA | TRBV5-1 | TGCGCCAGCAGCTTGGGGGACAGGGATAACTATGGCTACACCTTC | CASSLGDRDNYGYTF
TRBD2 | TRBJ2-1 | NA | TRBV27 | TGTGCCAGCAGGGACCTGAGCGGGAGGTTAACCAATGAGCAGTTCTTC | CASRDLSGRLTNEQFF
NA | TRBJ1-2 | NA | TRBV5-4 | TGTGCCAGCAGCGCAGGGACTTTTGATGGCTACACCTTC | CASSAGTFDGYTF
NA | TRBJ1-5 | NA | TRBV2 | TGTGCCAGCAGTGAAGGGAGGTGGAAACAGCCCCAGCATTTT | CASSEGRWKQPQHF
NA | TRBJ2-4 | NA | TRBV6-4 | TGTGCCAGCAGTGACGACACAATCATAGCCAAAAACATTCAGTACTTC | CASSDDTIIAKNIQYF
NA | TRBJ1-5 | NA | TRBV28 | TGTGCCAGCAGACTCCCGGGGGGGGGTTTTACTAATCAGCCCCAGCATTTT | CASRLPGGGFTNQPQHF
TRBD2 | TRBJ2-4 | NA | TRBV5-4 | TGTGCCAGCAGCTTGGCGACTAGCGGGAACATTCAGTACTTC | CASSLATSGNIQYF
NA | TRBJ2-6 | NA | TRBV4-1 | TGCGCCAGCAGCCAAGAAGGAACGGCGATCTCTGGGGCCAACGTCCTGACTTTC | CASSQEGTAISGANVLTF
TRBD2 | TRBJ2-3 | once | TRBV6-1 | TGTGCCAGCAGTGAGTTCATCGGACTAGCGGGCCGTAGCACAGATACGCAGTATTTT | CASSEFIGLAGRSTDTQYF
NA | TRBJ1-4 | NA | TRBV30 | TGTGCCTGGAGTGGCCAGGGCTTCAATGAAAAACTGTTTTTT | CAWSGQGFNEKLFF
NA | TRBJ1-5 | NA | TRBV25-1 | TGTGCCAGCAGTGACCCGGCTAGCAATCAGCCCCAGCATTTT | CASSDPASNQPQHF
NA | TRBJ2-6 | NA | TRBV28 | TGTGCCAGCAGTTTTTTTTCTGGGGCCAACGTCCTGACTTTC | CASSFFSGANVLTF
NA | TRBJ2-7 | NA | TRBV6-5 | TGTGCCAGCAGTTATGCGGGAAGGACCTCCGAGCAGTACTTC | CASSYAGRTSEQYF
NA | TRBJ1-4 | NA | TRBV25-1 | TGTGCCAGCAGTGACCCCCGGGGCACTAATGAAAAACTGTTTTTT | CASSDPRGTNEKLFF
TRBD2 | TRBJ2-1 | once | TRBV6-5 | TGTGCCAGCAGTTACCGAGCGGGAGGGCCTCGGAATGAGCAGTTCTTC | CASSYRAGGPRNEQFF
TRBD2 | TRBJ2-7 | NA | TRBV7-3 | TGTGCCAGCAGCTTAGGTAGCGGGCCTTCCTACGAGCAGTACTTC | CASSLGSGPSYEQYF